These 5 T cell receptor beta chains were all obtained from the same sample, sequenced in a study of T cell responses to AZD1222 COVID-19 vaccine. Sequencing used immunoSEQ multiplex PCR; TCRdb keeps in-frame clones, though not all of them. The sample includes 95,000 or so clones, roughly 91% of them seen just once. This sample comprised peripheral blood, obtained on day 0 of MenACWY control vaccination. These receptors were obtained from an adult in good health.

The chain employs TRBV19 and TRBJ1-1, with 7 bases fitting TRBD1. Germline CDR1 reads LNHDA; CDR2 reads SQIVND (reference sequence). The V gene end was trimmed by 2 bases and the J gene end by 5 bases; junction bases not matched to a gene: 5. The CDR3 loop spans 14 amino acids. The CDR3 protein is CASSIHQGVTEAFF. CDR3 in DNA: TGTGCCAGTAGTATACATCAGGGGGTGACTGAAGCTTTCTTT.

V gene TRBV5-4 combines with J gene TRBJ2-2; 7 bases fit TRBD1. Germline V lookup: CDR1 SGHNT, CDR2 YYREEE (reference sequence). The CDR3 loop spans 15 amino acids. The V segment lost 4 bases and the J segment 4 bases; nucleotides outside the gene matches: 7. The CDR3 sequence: CASSLGGAGTGELFF. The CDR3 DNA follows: TGTGCCAGCAGCCTAGGGGGCGCAGGCACCGGGGAGCTGTTTTTT.

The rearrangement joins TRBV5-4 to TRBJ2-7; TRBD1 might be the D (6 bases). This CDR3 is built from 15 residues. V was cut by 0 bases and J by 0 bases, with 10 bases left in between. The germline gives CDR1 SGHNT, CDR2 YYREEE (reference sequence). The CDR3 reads CASSLGGQSSYEQYF. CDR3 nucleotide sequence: TGTGCCAGCAGCTTGGGCGGACAGTCCTCCTACGAGCAGTACTTC.

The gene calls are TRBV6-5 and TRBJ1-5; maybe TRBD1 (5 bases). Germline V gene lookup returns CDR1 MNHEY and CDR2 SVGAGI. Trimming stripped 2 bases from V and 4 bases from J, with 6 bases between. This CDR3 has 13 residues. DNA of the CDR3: TGTGCCAGCAGTTACGGGGGGAATCAGCCCCAGCATTTT. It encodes CASSYGGNQPQHF.

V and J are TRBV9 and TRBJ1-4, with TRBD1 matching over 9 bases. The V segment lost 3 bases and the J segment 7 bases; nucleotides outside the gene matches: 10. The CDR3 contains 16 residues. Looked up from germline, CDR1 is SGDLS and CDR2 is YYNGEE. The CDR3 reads CASSGPLTGGREKLFF. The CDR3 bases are TGTGCCAGCAGCGGACCCCTGACAGGGGGTCGTGAAAAACTGTTTTTT.